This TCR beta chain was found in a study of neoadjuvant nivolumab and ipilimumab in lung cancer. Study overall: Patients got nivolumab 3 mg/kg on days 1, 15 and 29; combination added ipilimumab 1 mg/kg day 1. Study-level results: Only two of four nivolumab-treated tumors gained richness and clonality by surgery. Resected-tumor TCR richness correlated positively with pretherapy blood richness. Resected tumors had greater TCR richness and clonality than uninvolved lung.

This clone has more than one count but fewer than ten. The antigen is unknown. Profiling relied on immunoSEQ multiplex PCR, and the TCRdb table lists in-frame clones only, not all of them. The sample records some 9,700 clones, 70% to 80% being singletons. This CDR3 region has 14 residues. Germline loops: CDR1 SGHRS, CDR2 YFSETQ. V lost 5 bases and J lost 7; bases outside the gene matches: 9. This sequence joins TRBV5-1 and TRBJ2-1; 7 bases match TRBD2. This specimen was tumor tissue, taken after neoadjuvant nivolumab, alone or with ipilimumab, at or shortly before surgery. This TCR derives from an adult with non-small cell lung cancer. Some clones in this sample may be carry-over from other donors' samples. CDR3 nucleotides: TGCGCCAGCAGGCCCGGGAGGATTGAAAATGAGCAGTTCTTC. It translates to CASRPGRIENEQFF. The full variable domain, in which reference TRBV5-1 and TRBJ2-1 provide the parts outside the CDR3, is KAGVTQTPRYLIKTRGQQVTLSCSPISGHRSVSWYQQTPGQGLQFLFEYFSETQRNKGNFPGRFSGRQFSNSRSEMNVSTLELGDSALYLCASRPGRIENEQFFGPGTRLTVL.